This TCR beta chain was sequenced for a study of T cell changes during pregnancy in multiple sclerosis. TCRdb keeps only in-frame clones here, not all; method: immunoSEQ multiplex PCR. There are 43,000 or so clones in the sample; just over 90% occur only once, and 1.4% lies in the top ten. Trimming removed 0 bases at V and 1 base at J, with 7 bases between. The CDR3 covers 14 residues. The germline CDR1 and CDR2 sequences are SGDLS and YYNGEE. The TCR was taken from a female donor with multiple sclerosis, enrolled in a pregnancy study. The chain has TRBV9 and TRBJ1-1, with D uncertain. Sequenced input: PBMCs (not recorded whether the cells were cultured). This CDR3 reads CASSVDFGNTEAFF. CDR3 bases: TGTGCCAGCAGCGTAGATTTCGGGAACACTGAAGCTTTCTTT.